In its sample, the clone carrying this T cell receptor (beta chain) was seen many times. This record belongs to a study of human T cells and chemical hapten exposure. Time point specified: patch test 2, 6 weeks after DPC sensitization. Treatment given: therapeutic diphenylcyclopropenone sensitization with weekly scalp DPC. Germline V gives CDR1 SGHTS, CDR2 YDEGEE. This CDR3 is 14 amino acids long. V was cut by 3 bases and J by 0 bases, with 9 bases left in between. Under the authors' procedure: Samples ranged from about 20,000 to 750,000 TCRs, with a median of 95,638. MiXCR, applied by TCRdb to the RACE reads, yields one record per CDR3 protein. These V and J calls originate from TCRdb's pipeline instead of the authors' own analysis. The sample lists some 99,000 distinct CDR3 sequences; roughly a tenth were seen once.

The source is a woman in her 40s with alopecia areata. Some clones in this sample may be carry-over from other donors' samples. The genes are TRBV5-8 and TRBJ1-2, with D tentatively TRBD1 (5 bases). The specimen comprised whole blood, sampled in connection with sensitization to the hapten diphenylcyclopropenone (DPC). The CDR3: CASSWDGTNYGYTF. The CDR3 DNA sequence: TGTGCCAGCAGCTGGGACGGAACTAACTATGGCTACACCTTC.